This T cell receptor beta chain stems from a study of T cells in Graves' hyperthyroidism and ophthalmopathy. Overall study results and limits: Most thyroid clonotypes that were expanded above 0.001 also turned up in blood. It was a median 6.5 months before onset that the model predicted ophthalmopathy.

The V gene lost 3 bases and the J gene lost 16 bases, with 9 bases spanning the gap. This CDR3 has 10 residues. Germline CDR1 and CDR2: KGHDR and SFDVKD. Regarding this clonotype: The antigen is unknown.

RNA transcripts served as the template for amplifying TCR beta CDR3 regions. Carried out on the TCR CDR3, a first-round RT-PCR used the HTBI primer set. TCRdb re-called the multiplex PCR reads with MiXCR, one entry per CDR3 protein. The sample contains hundreds of thousands of distinct CDR3 sequences, about 45% of which appear only once. This clonotype was sampled from a woman aged 18-30 years with Graves' hyperthyroidism. The chain is built from TRBV24-1 and TRBJ1-5; D is undetermined. Specimen: peripheral blood or thyroid tissue (not recorded which). The CDR3 protein is CATSDPPGHF. Written as DNA, the CDR3 is TGTGCCACCAGTGATCCCCCGGGACATTTT.